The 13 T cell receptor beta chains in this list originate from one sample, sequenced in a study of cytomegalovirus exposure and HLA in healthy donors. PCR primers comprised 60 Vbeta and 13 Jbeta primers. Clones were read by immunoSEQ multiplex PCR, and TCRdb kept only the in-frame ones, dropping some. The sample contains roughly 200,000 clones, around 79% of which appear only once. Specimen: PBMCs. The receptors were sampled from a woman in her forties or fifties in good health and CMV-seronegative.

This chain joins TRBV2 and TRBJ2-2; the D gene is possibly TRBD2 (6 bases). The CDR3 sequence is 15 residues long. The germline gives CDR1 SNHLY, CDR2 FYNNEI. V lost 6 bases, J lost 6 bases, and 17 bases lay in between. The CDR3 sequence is CASSEGTFGPGELFF. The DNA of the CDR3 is TGTGCCAGCAGCGAGGGGACTTTTGGTCCCGGGGAGCTGTTTTTT. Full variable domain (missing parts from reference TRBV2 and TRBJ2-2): EPEVTQTPSHQVTQMGQEVILRCVPISNHLYFYWYRQILGQKVEFLVSFYNNEISEKSEIFDDQFSVERPDGSNFTLKIRSTKLEDSAMYFCASSEGTFGPGELFFGEGSRLTVL.

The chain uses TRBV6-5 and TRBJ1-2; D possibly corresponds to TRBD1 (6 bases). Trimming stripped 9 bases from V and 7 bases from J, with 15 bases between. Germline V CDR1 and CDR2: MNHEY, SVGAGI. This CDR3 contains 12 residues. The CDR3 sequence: CASLGQLGGYTF. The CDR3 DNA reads TGTGCCAGTCTCGGACAGCTTGGTGGCTACACCTTC.

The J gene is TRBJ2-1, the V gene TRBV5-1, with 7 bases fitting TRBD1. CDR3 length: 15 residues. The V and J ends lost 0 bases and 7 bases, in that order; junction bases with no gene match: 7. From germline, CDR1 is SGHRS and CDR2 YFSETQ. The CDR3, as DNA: TGCGCCAGCAGCTTGGGACAGGGAGTCTTTAATGAGCAGTTCTTC. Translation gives CASSLGQGVFNEQFF.

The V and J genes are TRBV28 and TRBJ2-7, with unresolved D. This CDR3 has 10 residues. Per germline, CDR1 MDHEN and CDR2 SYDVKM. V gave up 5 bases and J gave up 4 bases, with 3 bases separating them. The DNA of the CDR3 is TGTGCCAGCAGTGCGTACGAGCAGTACTTC. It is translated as CASSAYEQYF.

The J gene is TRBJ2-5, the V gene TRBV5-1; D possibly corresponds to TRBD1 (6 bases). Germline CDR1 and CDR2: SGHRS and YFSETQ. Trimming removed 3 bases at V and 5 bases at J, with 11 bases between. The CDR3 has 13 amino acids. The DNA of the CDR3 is TGCGCCAGCAGCTCAGGGGTCCGGGAGACCCAGTACTTC. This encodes CASSSGVRETQYF.

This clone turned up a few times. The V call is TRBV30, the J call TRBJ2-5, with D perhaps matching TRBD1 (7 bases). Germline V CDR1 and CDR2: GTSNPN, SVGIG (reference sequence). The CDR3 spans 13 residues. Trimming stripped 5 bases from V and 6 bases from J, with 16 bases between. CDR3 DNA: TGTGCCTGGGCGGGACAGACGGTAAAGACCCAGTACTTC. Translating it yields CAWAGQTVKTQYF.

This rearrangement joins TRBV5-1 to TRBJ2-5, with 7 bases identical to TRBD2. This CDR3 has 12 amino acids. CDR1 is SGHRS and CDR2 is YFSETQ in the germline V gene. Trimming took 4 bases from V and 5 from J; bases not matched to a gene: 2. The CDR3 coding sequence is TGCGCCAGCAGCATGGGAGGGGAGACCCAGTACTTC. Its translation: CASSMGGETQYF.

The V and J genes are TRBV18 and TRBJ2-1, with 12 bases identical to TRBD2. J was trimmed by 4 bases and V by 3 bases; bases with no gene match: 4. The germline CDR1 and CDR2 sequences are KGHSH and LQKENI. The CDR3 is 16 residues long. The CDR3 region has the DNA TGTGCCAGCTCACCCCTACTAGCGGGGGGTTACAATGAGCAGTTCTTC. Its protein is CASSPLLAGGYNEQFF.

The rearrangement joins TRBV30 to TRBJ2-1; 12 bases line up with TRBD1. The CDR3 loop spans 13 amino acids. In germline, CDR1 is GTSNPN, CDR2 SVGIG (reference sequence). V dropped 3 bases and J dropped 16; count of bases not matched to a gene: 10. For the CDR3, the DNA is TGTGCCTGGAGGATACCGGGACAGGGGGCGCGATTCTTC. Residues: CAWRIPGQGARFF.

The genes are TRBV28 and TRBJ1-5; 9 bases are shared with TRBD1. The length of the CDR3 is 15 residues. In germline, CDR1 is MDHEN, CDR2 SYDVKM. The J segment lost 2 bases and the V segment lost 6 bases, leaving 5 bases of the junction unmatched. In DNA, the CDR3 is TGTGCCAGCAGATTACAGGGGGCAGGCAATCAGCCCCAGCATTTT. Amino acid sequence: CASRLQGAGNQPQHF.

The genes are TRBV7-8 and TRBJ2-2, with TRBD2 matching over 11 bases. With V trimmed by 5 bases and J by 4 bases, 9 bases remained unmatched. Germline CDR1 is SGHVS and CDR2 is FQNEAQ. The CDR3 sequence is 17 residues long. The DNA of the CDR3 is TGTGCCAGCAGCCTCGCGACCGGGACTAGCGGCACCGGGGAGCTGTTTTTT. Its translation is CASSLATGTSGTGELFF.

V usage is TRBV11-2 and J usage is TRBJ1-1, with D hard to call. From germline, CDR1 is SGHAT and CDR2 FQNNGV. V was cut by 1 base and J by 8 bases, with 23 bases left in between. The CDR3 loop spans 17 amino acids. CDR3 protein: CASSLGTGPYLGSEAFF. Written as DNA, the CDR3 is TGTGCCAGCAGCTTAGGGACTGGGCCCTACCTGGGCTCAGAAGCTTTCTTT. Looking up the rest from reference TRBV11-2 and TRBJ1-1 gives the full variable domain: EAGVAQSPRYKIIEKRQSVAFWCNPISGHATLYWYQQILGQGPKLLIQFQNNGVVDDSQLPKDRFSAERLKGVDSTLKIQPAKLEDSAVYLCASSLGTGPYLGSEAFFGQGTRLTVV.

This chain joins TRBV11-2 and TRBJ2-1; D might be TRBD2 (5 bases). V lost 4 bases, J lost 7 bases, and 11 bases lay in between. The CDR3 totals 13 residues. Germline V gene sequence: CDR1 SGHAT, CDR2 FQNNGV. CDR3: CASSYTERNEQFF. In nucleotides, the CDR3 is TGTGCCAGCAGCTACACAGAGCGGAATGAGCAGTTCTTC.